This T cell receptor (beta chain) was recovered during a study of T cells in Graves' hyperthyroidism and ophthalmopathy. Overall study context: The blood sample was taken at first diagnosis, before treatment began.

The CDR3 contains 17 residues. Germline V lookup: CDR1 SNHLY, CDR2 FYNNEI. The V end lost 1 base, the J end lost 0 bases, and 15 bases lay between the germline ends. Uncontrolled infection, other autoimmune disease, pregnancy and lactation each barred patients from inclusion. This clonotype has at least ten counts. RNA transcripts were the template for amplifying TCR beta CDR3 regions. When the TCR CDR3 underwent first-round RT-PCR, the HTBI primer set was used. One entry per CDR3 protein, called by TCRdb with MiXCR from the multiplex PCR reads. The table includes 730,000 or so distinct CDR3 sequences, approximately 18% detected once.

The V call is TRBV2, the J call TRBJ2-5; D is tentatively TRBD1 or TRBD2 (5 bases each). Specimen: blood. This TCR came from a woman aged 50 to 60 with Graves' hyperthyroidism that later progressed to Graves' ophthalmopathy. This chain's CDR3 is CASSEVGQGPYQETQYF. CDR3 DNA sequence: TGTGCCAGCAGTGAAGTGGGCCAGGGACCGTACCAAGAGACCCAGTACTTC. Together with reference TRBV2 and TRBJ2-5, the CDR3 gives the full variable domain: EPEVTQTPSHQVTQMGQEVILRCVPISNHLYFYWYRQILGQKVEFLVSFYNNEISEKSEIFDDQFSVERPDGSNFTLKIRSTKLEDSAMYFCASSEVGQGPYQETQYFGPGTRLLVL.